These T cell receptor beta chains were read from a single sample in a study of blood T cell repertoires in COVID-19. Clones were sequenced by immunoSEQ multiplex PCR, and TCRdb holds only the in-frame ones, with some missing. The repertoire holds 65,000 to 75,000 clones, with roughly three quarters as singletons. Sequencing was done on a sample of peripheral blood. Receptors were obtained from an elderly man with acute or convalescent COVID-19. Each CDR3 is given with its conserved first and last residue. D genes are given only for firm matches. Size is stated for part of the rows, as once, few or many counts, or as a class when the clone is expanded.

v_call: TRBV10-3
clone_size: -
j_call: TRBJ2-7
d_call: TRBD2
cdr3_nt: TGTGCCATCAGTGGAGGCGGGGGGGGGACCGAGCAGTACTTC
cdr3_aa: CAISGGGGGTEQYF

v_call: TRBV2
clone_size: -
j_call: TRBJ2-1
d_call: -
cdr3_nt: TGTGCCAGCAGTCCTTCCAGCTCCTACAATGAGCAGTTCTTC
cdr3_aa: CASSPSSSYNEQFF

v_call: TRBV13
clone_size: -
j_call: TRBJ1-1
d_call: -
cdr3_nt: TGTGCCAGCAGCTCTCAGGAAAACACTGAAGCTTTCTTT
cdr3_aa: CASSSQENTEAFF

v_call: TRBV28
clone_size: -
j_call: TRBJ1-4
d_call: -
cdr3_nt: TGTGCCAGCAGAATTATTGGGGGGGGTATATTTGAAAAACTGTTTTTT
cdr3_aa: CASRIIGGGIFEKLFF

v_call: TRBV7-8
clone_size: -
j_call: TRBJ1-2
d_call: -
cdr3_nt: TGTGCCAGCAGCTTAGTAGCGGGACCAGCCAACTATGGCTACACCTTC
cdr3_aa: CASSLVAGPANYGYTF

v_call: TRBV4-2
clone_size: -
j_call: TRBJ1-3
d_call: -
cdr3_nt: TGTGCCAGCAGCCACCCCATAGGGGGGGGCCTGAGCTCTGGAAACACCATATATTTT
cdr3_aa: CASSHPIGGGLSSGNTIYF

v_call: TRBV7-7
clone_size: -
j_call: TRBJ2-1
d_call: -
cdr3_nt: TGTGCTTCACCTGCGACGGGGGGCCGCAATGAGCAGTTCTTC
cdr3_aa: CASPATGGRNEQFF

v_call: TRBV4-2
clone_size: -
j_call: TRBJ2-5
d_call: TRBD1
cdr3_nt: TGTGCCAGCAGCCACGGTAGTCAGGGGGCAGAAGAGACCCAGTACTTC
cdr3_aa: CASSHGSQGAEETQYF

v_call: TRBV10-3
clone_size: -
j_call: TRBJ2-1
d_call: -
cdr3_nt: TGTGCCATCACCCTGGACAGTAACAATGAGCAGTTCTTC
cdr3_aa: CAITLDSNNEQFF

v_call: TRBV2
clone_size: -
j_call: TRBJ1-4
d_call: -
cdr3_nt: TGTGCCTCTAGATGGGGGCGTTATGAAAAACTGTTTTTT
cdr3_aa: CASRWGRYEKLFF

v_call: TRBV30
clone_size: -
j_call: TRBJ1-6
d_call: TRBD1
cdr3_nt: TGTGCCTGGATCGGACAGGGGGTTGCCTATAATTCACCCCTCCACTTT
cdr3_aa: CAWIGQGVAYNSPLHF

v_call: TRBV18
clone_size: -
j_call: TRBJ1-5
d_call: -
cdr3_nt: TGTGCCAGCTCACCCGGATTCGGGACTCGCGGAAATCAGCCCCAGCATTTT
cdr3_aa: CASSPGFGTRGNQPQHF

v_call: TRBV6-2/TRBV6-3
clone_size: -
j_call: TRBJ2-1
d_call: TRBD1
cdr3_nt: TGTGCCAGCAGTTATCGACAGGGGACCTACAATGAGCAGTTCTTC
cdr3_aa: CASSYRQGTYNEQFF

v_call: TRBV28
clone_size: few
j_call: TRBJ2-3
d_call: -
cdr3_nt: TGTGCCAGCAGTTTTCGCCCGCAGGGGGGTACGCAGTATTTT
cdr3_aa: CASSFRPQGGTQYF

v_call: TRBV7-7
clone_size: -
j_call: TRBJ2-1
d_call: TRBD1
cdr3_nt: TGTGCTAGCAGCTTCCCGGGACAGGGGTATAATGAGCAGTTCTTC
cdr3_aa: CASSFPGQGYNEQFF

v_call: TRBV6-5
clone_size: once
j_call: TRBJ2-5
d_call: TRBD1
cdr3_nt: TGTGCCAGCAGTAGGGACAGAGAAAGGGAGACCCAGTACTTC
cdr3_aa: CASSRDRERETQYF